Reported below is one TCR beta chain. Its binding antigen is unknown. Base-call qualities are not available, and no considerably larger clone is one nucleotide away. According to the germline V gene, CDR1 reads LGHNT and CDR2 reads FRNRAP. The CDR3 runs 14 amino acids, cysteine and phenylalanine included. The entry retains the CDR3 DNA only, 42 bases that are in frame from base 1. V lost 7 bases and J lost 6 bases; the stretch between them is 15 bases long. Only healthy Caucasian donors were included. The twin cohort consisted of three pairs of female monozygotic twins, all aged about 18 to 29 years. Positive isolation kits from Invitrogen were used to isolate CD4+ and CD8+ T cell populations. The data stem from a study of identical twins (dated by TCRdb to between 2015 and 2016). For the study in its entirety: The study deep-sequenced TCR alpha and beta repertoires from monozygotic twins, unrelated adults of various ages and cord blood to test whether fetal clonotypes persist. Replicate twin experiments were performed at different times using different library preparation protocols to rule out contamination. The paper's findings and limits, for the study overall: Zero-insertion analyses could be partly confounded by invariant T cells such as MAIT and iNKT, though diverse VJ usage argued against such confounding for most clonotypes. Compared with coincidental sharing between unrelated individuals, out-of-frame TCR alpha sequences shared between twins showed an excess of sequences with low generation probability. Because the same donors could not be followed over many years, the conclusions relied on cross-sectional statistical analysis. Abundant cord blood beta clonotypes had fewer insertions, young adult naive repertoires showed a similar but weaker trend, and memory repertoires showed no such trend. In monozygotic twins, recombination models systematically underestimated out-of-frame TCR alpha sharing, but the models matched the sharing seen between unrelated individuals. Excess twin sharing in beta out-of-frame sequences was weaker because fewer shared sequences lowered the signal-to-noise ratio.

Receptors were amplified or captured by 5' RACE. TCRdb lists the instrument as Illumina HiSeq 2000. Template switching introduced a universal primer binding site; the final cDNA contained a unique molecular identifier, enabling accurate counting of TCR cDNA molecules. Specific primers in the conserved constant-segment region were used to synthesize first-strand cDNA for the TCR alpha and beta chains. Each cDNA library was double barcoded, with a SMART-Mk sample barcode plus Illumina barcodes, to control for contamination. TruSeq adapter sequences, together with Illumina sample barcodes, were added in two successive PCR steps. The Illumina HiSeq platform was used with custom primers to sequence TCR alpha and beta cDNA libraries. Under the source paper's analysis protocol: Unique molecular identifiers were extracted from raw reads with MiGEC, and CDR3 positions were determined with MiXCR. Recombination models were inferred per individual with the repgenHMM and IGoR tools using an EM algorithm. Shared clonotype analysis was performed with the tcR package in R, normalizing sharing by the product of cloneset sizes. To study raw recombination without the effects of thymic and clonal selection, out-of-frame nonproductive sequences were analyzed. TCRdb reanalyzed the raw reads on its own, using fastp at Q25 for trimming and MiXCR for clone calling, and kept in-frame beta chains. Under each unique CDR3 protein, matching rows form one entry showing the most common genes and DNA. These V and J calls are TCRdb output, not the study's own analysis. Recorded for this sample are about 200,000 distinct CDR3 sequences; over 5% of them occurred a single time. Together, the top ten hold 14% to 15% of the sample.

Separately, the same data were catalogued under a study of T cells expressing NK-cell markers. From the second report: Three sorted T-cell subsets (CD3+CD56+NKG2C+, CD3+CD56+NKG2C- and CD3+CD56-NKG2C+) from fewer than 10 donors had their TCR beta-chain repertoires profiled. Among the eight sequenced donors, only one was HCMV-seronegative, while the other seven were HCMV-seropositive. To restrict sorting to alphabetaTCR-expressing T cells, an anti-gammadeltaTCR antibody was added in several experiments. In five to seven donors, the dominant CD3+CD56+NKG2C+ clonotypes were among the top 10 CD8+ clonotypes and accounted for about 1.0-7.5% of CD8+ T cells. Those dominant clonotypes were again the most abundant among CD3+CD56-NKG2C+ cells in four donors, at about 28.3-65%. Whether the expanded NKG2C-expressing T cell clones were specific for HCMV antigens was left unclear. The eight sequenced donors were randomly selected healthy volunteers, three men and five women. HCMV-specific IgG was detected in serum with a commercial ELISA kit to determine HCMV serostatus. MIGEC was used to demultiplex reads and group the reads by UMI, and MiTCR was used to assemble and quantify clonotypes. To exclude erroneous sequences, only TCR cDNA sequences supported by at least two reads were retained. Downstream repertoire analysis used the tcR package, and clonotypes were matched across fractions by CDR3 nucleotide sequence plus V segment. VDJmatch was used to annotate antigen specificity against VDJdb, with one amino acid substitution in CDR3 permitted.

Specimen: CD8+ T cells sorted from blood. This receptor was identified in a woman in her late teens or twenties in good health. In this chain, TRBV12-5 is recombined with TRBJ2-2; tentative D gene TRBD2, with 6 bases matching. This receptor carries the CDR3 CASAPEGQPGELFF. The bases read TGTGCTAGTGCCCCGGAGGGCCAACCCGGGGAGCTGTTTTTT.